Listed here are 12 T cell receptor beta chains from one sample, sequenced in a study of T cells after yellow fever vaccination. From the 5' RACE reads, TCRdb called clonotypes with MiXCR, one entry per CDR3 protein. The repertoire holds more than 250,000 distinct CDR3 sequences, with around 6.8% as singletons. Material: PBMCs, obtained 45 days after the first yellow fever vaccination. All receptors come from a young man who received the YFV17D yellow fever vaccine.

The sample holds a few counts of this clonotype. The V gene is TRBV7-2, the J gene TRBJ2-7; a possible D gene is TRBD2 (5 bases). V was cut by 2 bases and J by 5 bases, with 19 bases left in between. The length of the CDR3 is 16 residues. Germline values: CDR1 SGHTA, CDR2 FQGNSA. In nucleotides, the CDR3 is TGTGCCAGCAGCTTAATTCCGAGGGCCGCCACGGACGAGCAGTACTTC. It yields the protein CASSLIPRAATDEQYF. The full variable domain, completed using reference TRBV7-2 and TRBJ2-7, is GAGVSQSPSNKVTEKGKDVELRCDPISGHTALYWYRQSLGQGLEFLIYFQGNSAPDKSGLPSDRFSAERTGGSVSTLTIQRTQQEDSAVYLCASSLIPRAATDEQYFGPGTRLTVT.

The table lists this clonotype with a few counts. The chain uses TRBV25-1 and TRBJ2-5, with TRBD1 matching over 9 bases. The V segment lost 3 bases and the J segment 5 bases; nucleotides outside the gene matches: 7. CDR1 is MGHDK and CDR2 is SYGVNS in the germline V gene. The CDR3 contains 15 residues. As DNA, the CDR3 is TGTGCCAGCAGTGATACAGGGGGCGCAGGGGAGACCCAGTACTTC. It is translated as CASSDTGGAGETQYF.

The CDR3 region has the DNA TGTGCCAGCAGCGTAGTGGCGGGGCGGACCGGGGAGCTGTTTTTT. Its protein is CASSVVAGRTGELFF. This chain uses TRBV9 with TRBJ2-2; D might be TRBD2 (6 bases). Germline V gene lookup returns CDR1 SGDLS and CDR2 YYNGEE. The CDR3 totals 15 residues. V dropped 0 bases and J dropped 5 bases, with 11 bases sitting between them.

The chain uses TRBV6-5 and TRBJ1-1, with D perhaps matching TRBD1 (5 bases). The germline gives CDR1 MNHEY, CDR2 SVGAGI. V lost 2 bases, J lost 4 bases, and 11 bases lay in between. The CDR3 loop spans 14 amino acids. The CDR3 is CASSYVRVSTEAFF. CDR3 bases: TGTGCCAGCAGTTACGTCAGGGTCTCCACTGAAGCTTTCTTT.

This chain links TRBV6-1 with TRBJ2-6, with 8 positions matching TRBD1. J lost 2 bases, V lost 6 bases, and 3 bases had no gene match. CDR1 MNHNS and CDR2 SASEGT come from the germline V gene. The CDR3 totals 15 residues. DNA for the CDR3: TGTGCCAGCAGAATGACAGGGGCTGGGGCCAACGTCCTGACTTTC. This gives the protein CASRMTGAGANVLTF.

The rearrangement links TRBV12-3 or TRBV12-4 to TRBJ2-1; 10 positions agree with TRBD2. V shed 7 bases, J shed 10 bases, and the junction held 13 bases outside the gene matches. The length of the CDR3 is 15 residues. The DNA for the CDR3 is TGTGCCAGCACCGGGACTAGCGTCAACTATGGGGAGCAGTTCTTC. The encoded protein is CASTGTSVNYGEQFF.

The chain uses TRBV10-3 and TRBJ2-5, with 11 bases lining up with TRBD2. V dropped 10 bases and J dropped 4; count of bases not matched to a gene: 11. The CDR3 consists of 15 residues. Germline CDR1 and CDR2: ENHRY and SYGVKD. The CDR3 reads CATRPSSGGSETQYF. The CDR3 DNA reads as TGTGCCACCAGACCTTCTAGCGGGGGGTCAGAGACCCAGTACTTC.

This clonotype was seen more than once but under ten times. The chain combines TRBV12-3 or TRBV12-4 with TRBJ2-5; 9 bases are a match to TRBD2. The V and J ends lost 5 bases and 2 bases, in that order; junction bases with no gene match: 9. The CDR3 loop spans 16 amino acids. CDR3 coding DNA: TGTGCCAGCAGTCTGGGGGAGCGGGGGGAACAAGAGACCCAGTACTTC. The encoded protein is CASSLGERGEQETQYF.

The chain is built from TRBV7-2 and TRBJ1-2; TRBD1 aligns across 7 bases. V was clipped by 5 bases and J by 5 bases; unmatched bases: 8. This CDR3 spans 14 amino acids. In germline, CDR1 is SGHTA, CDR2 FQGNSA. The CDR3 bases are TGTGCCAGCAGCACCCGGAGGGGACAGTATGGCTACACCTTC. Translation gives CASSTRRGQYGYTF.

This clonotype was found a few times. The CDR3 reads CASRSARWSYNEQFF. CDR3 nucleotide sequence: TGCGCCAGCAGGTCCGCGAGGTGGAGTTACAATGAGCAGTTCTTC. This chain joins TRBV5-1 and TRBJ2-1; D not certain. This CDR3 region has 15 residues. Trimming shortened V by 5 bases and J by 4 bases, and 16 bases separated the two germline ends. The germline V gene encodes CDR1 SGHRS and CDR2 YFSETQ.

This clonotype was detected many times. The chain employs TRBV25-1 and TRBJ1-1; a possible D gene is TRBD1 (5 bases). Germline values: CDR1 MGHDK, CDR2 SYGVNS. The V and J ends lost 2 bases and 7 bases respectively, with 17 bases between them. The CDR3 runs 15 residues. The CDR3 sequence is CASSEGTWARIEAFF. The CDR3 DNA sequence: TGTGCCAGCAGTGAAGGGACGTGGGCTCGAATTGAAGCTTTCTTT.

A few counts support this clonotype. J is TRBJ2-3 and V is TRBV19, with 9 bases identical to TRBD1. The trim removed 6 bases at V and 6 bases at J, leaving 7 bases unmatched. Germline loops: CDR1 LNHDA, CDR2 SQIVND (reference sequence). The CDR3 covers 14 residues. CDR3 coding DNA: TGTGCCAGTAGCCCCGGGACAGGGTACGATACGCAGTATTTT. Residues: CASSPGTGYDTQYF.